This TCR beta chain was obtained from a study of cytomegalovirus exposure and HLA in healthy donors. The CDR3 is made up of 18 amino acids. Germline assignment: CDR1 LGHNA and CDR2 YSLEER. V trimming: 0 bases; J trimming: 5 bases; junction bases outside the gene matches: 12. Primers: 60 Vbeta forward and 13 Jbeta reverse. The repertoire was sequenced with immunoSEQ multiplex PCR; TCRdb's copy has only in-frame clones and lacks some. The profile covers 90,000 to 100,000 clones, with under 85% appearing a single time and about 2% taken by the ten largest. Material for sequencing was PBMCs. V usage is TRBV4-3 and J usage is TRBJ2-5; 10 positions agree with TRBD2. This receptor was obtained from a man aged 40-50 years in good health and CMV-seronegative. Here the CDR3 reads CASSQDLGRLAGGETQYF. The CDR3 region has the DNA TGCGCCAGCAGCCAAGATTTGGGTCGACTAGCGGGCGGGGAGACCCAGTACTTC.